Presented here are 27 T cell receptor beta chains from one specimen sequenced in a study of T cell changes during pregnancy in multiple sclerosis. Profiling relied on immunoSEQ multiplex PCR, and the TCRdb table lists in-frame clones only, not all of them. Of around 62,000 clones detected, about 92% appear once; the ten largest clones hold approximately 2.3%. Sample: peripheral blood, taken in the second trimester of pregnancy. These receptors came from a female donor in good health, enrolled as a control in a pregnancy study.

This clone was detected once. This chain joins TRBV30 and TRBJ2-7; possible D gene TRBD1, 5 bases. Germline V CDR1 and CDR2: GTSNPN, SVGIG (reference sequence). V was shortened by 2 bases and J by 1 base, with 9 bases between the two germline ends. The CDR3 is made up of 13 amino acids. The CDR3, as DNA: TGTGCCTGGAGTTCAGGGAATTCCTACGAGCAGTACTTC. It codes for CAWSSGNSYEQYF.

This clone came up a few times. The genes are TRBV19 and TRBJ2-7; D unresolved. V lost 5 bases and J 2 bases, leaving 10 bases between the germline ends. This CDR3 region has 13 residues. The V gene's germline CDR1 is LNHDA and CDR2 SQIVND (reference sequence). CDR3 loop: CASSRQITYEQYF. The DNA of the CDR3 is TGTGCCAGTAGTCGTCAGATTACCTACGAGCAGTACTTC. Full variable domain (outside the CDR3, taken from reference TRBV19 and TRBJ2-7): DGGITQSPKYLFRKEGQNVTLSCEQNLNHDAMYWYRQDPGQGLRLIYYSQIVNDFQKGDIAEGYSVSREKKESFPLTVTSAQKNPTAFYLCASSRQITYEQYFGPGTRLTVT.

This clone showed up just a few times. This chain links TRBV5-5 with TRBJ1-5; TRBD1 is a possible D gene (6 bases). Germline lookup yields CDR1 SGHKS and CDR2 YYEKEE (reference sequence). V lost 7 bases, J lost 5 bases, and 16 bases lay in between. The CDR3 runs to 14 residues. For the CDR3, the DNA is TGTGCCAGCGGGAGGGGGGGCTACGATCAGCCCCAGCATTTT. Amino acids: CASGRGGYDQPQHF.

The chain is built from TRBV28 and TRBJ2-7; D is possibly TRBD2 (5 bases). The germline CDR1 and CDR2 sequences are MDHEN and SYDVKM. The CDR3 is 15 residues long. The germline V and J ends were trimmed by 3 bases and 3 bases, with 15 bases remaining between them. DNA of the CDR3: TGTGCCAGCAGTTTCCTGGATCCGGGGAGCTACGAGCAGTACTTC. Encoded protein: CASSFLDPGSYEQYF.

The rearrangement links TRBV5-1 to TRBJ2-7, with a possible D match to TRBD1 (5 bases). The ends were cut back, 0 bases at V and 1 base at J, with 11 bases in the middle. The CDR3 is made up of 15 amino acids. The germline V gene has CDR1 SGHRS and CDR2 YFSETQ. This CDR3 reads CASSLDQGRSYEQYF. CDR3 DNA: TGCGCCAGCAGCTTGGACCAGGGTAGGTCCTACGAGCAGTACTTC.

V is TRBV11-2 and J is TRBJ1-1; maybe TRBD1 (6 bases). This CDR3 contains 13 residues. Germline values: CDR1 SGHAT, CDR2 FQNNGV. Trimming removed 2 bases at V and 11 bases at J, with 15 bases between. In nucleotides, the CDR3 is TGTGCCAGCAGCTTAAGGGGGACCCTGGGGGCTTTCTTT. It encodes CASSLRGTLGAFF.

This chain links TRBV18 with TRBJ2-2, with D uncertain. This CDR3 comprises 13 residues. Trimming removed 3 bases from V and 5 bases from J, with 7 bases in between. Germline V CDR1 and CDR2: KGHSH, LQKENI. CDR3 coding DNA: TGTGCCAGCTCACCGGCCGGGACCGGGGAGCTGTTTTTT. As protein: CASSPAGTGELFF.

The chain has TRBV14 and TRBJ2-1; possible D gene TRBD1, 5 bases. CDR3 length equals 13 residues. V was pared by 3 bases and J by 4 bases, with 7 bases between. From germline, CDR1 is SGHDN and CDR2 FVKESK. CDR3 loop: CASSQSGYNEQFF. In DNA, the CDR3 is TGTGCCAGCAGCCAGTCAGGGTACAATGAGCAGTTCTTC.

This clone was seen only a few times. The chain is built from TRBV11-2 and TRBJ1-2; a possible D gene is TRBD1 (5 bases). V was cut by 5 bases and J by 3 bases, with 16 bases left in between. Per the germline V gene, CDR1 is SGHAT and CDR2 is FQNNGV. The CDR3 runs to 15 residues. CDR3: CASSPGRGGDYGYTF. The CDR3 coding sequence is TGTGCCAGCAGCCCGGGGAGGGGAGGAGACTATGGCTACACCTTC.

The V and J genes are TRBV12-1 and TRBJ1-2. TRBV12-1 is a documented pseudogene. There are 14 residues in the CDR3. DNA of the CDR3: TGTGCCAGCAGCTTTGCGCTGGAGATATATGGCTACACCTTC. It codes for CASSFALEIYGYTF.

The chain recombines TRBV5-4 with TRBJ2-1; maybe TRBD2 (5 bases). V lost 3 bases and J 0 bases, leaving 13 bases between the germline ends. CDR1 and CDR2 (germline): SGHNT, YYREEE (reference sequence). The CDR3 length is 16 residues. CDR3: CASSSPRLHSYNEQFF. The CDR3 DNA sequence: TGTGCCAGCAGCTCCCCACGACTACACTCCTACAATGAGCAGTTCTTC.

V is TRBV11-2 and J is TRBJ1-4; D is undetermined. V was shortened by 3 bases and J by 4 bases, with 15 bases between the two germline ends. CDR3 length equals 16 residues. The V gene's germline CDR1 is SGHAT and CDR2 FQNNGV. The CDR3 DNA sequence: TGTGCCAGCAGCTTGGGTTCGGGGTCTGGTAATGAAAAACTGTTTTTT. Translation gives CASSLGSGSGNEKLFF.

This rearrangement joins TRBV19 to TRBJ2-5, with TRBD2 matching over 13 bases. The V segment lost 5 bases and the J segment 5 bases; nucleotides outside the gene matches: 8. Per germline, CDR1 LNHDA and CDR2 SQIVND (reference sequence). The CDR3 has 16 residues. The CDR3 coding sequence is TGTGCCAGTAGTTCCCCGGGACTAGCGGGGTCCGAGACCCAGTACTTC. Its translation: CASSSPGLAGSETQYF.

The chain recombines TRBV4-1 with TRBJ2-3, with 7 bases matching TRBD1. V lost 7 bases, J lost 2 bases, and 6 bases stayed unmatched. Germline V gene lookup returns CDR1 MGHRA and CDR2 YSYEKL. The CDR3 covers 14 residues. CDR3 loop: CASTQGVFTDTQYF. CDR3 nucleotides: TGCGCCAGCACTCAGGGGGTCTTCACAGATACGCAGTATTTT.

J is TRBJ1-2 and V is TRBV19, with 7 positions matching TRBD1. CDR1 is LNHDA and CDR2 is SQIVND in the germline V gene (reference sequence). The CDR3 totals 12 residues. V lost 9 bases and J lost 5; bases outside the gene matches: 6. CDR3 nucleotide sequence: TGTGCCAGCGGACAGGCGGCATATGGCTACACCTTC. Protein: CASGQAAYGYTF.

The chain joins TRBV7-9 to TRBJ1-2; TRBD1 agrees at 11 bases. CDR1 and CDR2 from the germline V gene are SEHNR and FQNEAQ (reference sequence). Trimming at V came to 3 bases and at J to 10 bases, leaving 4 bases not matched to a gene. This CDR3 is 13 amino acids long. The CDR3 loop is CASSFSGQGAYTF. The DNA of the CDR3 is TGTGCCAGCAGCTTTTCAGGACAGGGGGCCTACACCTTC.

The V and J genes are TRBV18 and TRBJ2-1; 9 bases line up with TRBD1. The CDR3 is 16 amino acids. CDR1 and CDR2 (germline): KGHSH, LQKENI. Trimming removed 5 bases from V and 4 bases from J; junction bases left unmatched: 9. DNA of the CDR3: TGTGCCAGCTCAACTCAACCGGGACAGGGATACAATGAGCAGTTCTTC. This gives the protein CASSTQPGQGYNEQFF.

In regard to this clone: The junction does not match germline at one end; this may be a read error. The chain recombines TRBV7-2 with TRBJ2-2, with TRBD2 identical over 14 bases. Germline CDR1 SGHTA, CDR2 FQGNSA. This CDR3 is 17 amino acids long. The CDR3 region is CASSLAEGLAGAGELFF. The CDR3 DNA reads TGTGCCAGCAGCTTAGCCGAGGGACTAGCGGGAGCCGGAGAGCTGTTTTTT.

The V gene is TRBV7-9, the J gene TRBJ2-1; TRBD2 is a possible D gene (6 bases). The ends were cut back, 4 bases at V and 6 bases at J, with 7 bases in the middle. The CDR3 has 12 amino acids. Germline values: CDR1 SEHNR, CDR2 FQNEAQ (reference sequence). CDR3 residues: CASSSGSNEQFF. The CDR3 DNA reads as TGTGCCAGCAGCTCCGGGAGCAATGAGCAGTTCTTC.

This chain connects TRBV5-1 to TRBJ1-6; D gene ambiguous. The CDR3 loop spans 12 amino acids. Between the trimmed V and J ends, which lost 3 bases and 7 bases, there was a span of 5 bases. Germline V gene lookup returns CDR1 SGHRS and CDR2 YFSETQ. CDR3 loop: CASSYINSPLHF. The CDR3 DNA reads TGCGCCAGCAGCTATATAAATTCACCCCTCCACTTT. The variable domain in full, completed from reference TRBV5-1 and TRBJ1-6, reads KAGVTQTPRYLIKTRGQQVTLSCSPISGHRSVSWYQQTPGQGLQFLFEYFSETQRNKGNFPGRFSGRQFSNSRSEMNVSTLELGDSALYLCASSYINSPLHFGNGTRLTVT.

The rearrangement joins TRBV11-2 to TRBJ1-1; no firm D call. Trimming stripped 5 bases from V and 8 bases from J, with 6 bases between. Germline assignment: CDR1 SGHAT and CDR2 FQNNGV. CDR3 length: 10 amino acids. The CDR3 DNA sequence: TGTGCCAGCAGCCACTTGGAAGCTTTCTTT. This codes for CASSHLEAFF.

The V and J genes are TRBV19 and TRBJ2-3; no reliable D call. V gave up 1 base and J gave up 2 bases, with 7 bases separating them. Per germline, CDR1 LNHDA and CDR2 SQIVND (reference sequence). The CDR3 consists of 14 residues. The CDR3 region has the DNA TGTGCCAGTAGTATAGGGGCCTTCACAGATACGCAGTATTTT. It codes for CASSIGAFTDTQYF.

The V gene is TRBV30, the J gene TRBJ2-1, with D possibly being TRBD1 (5 bases). The V gene lost 3 bases and the J gene lost 3 bases, with 12 bases spanning the gap. The CDR3 sequence is 14 residues long. Germline CDR1 GTSNPN, CDR2 SVGIG (reference sequence). The DNA for the CDR3 is TGTGCCTGGAGGGACACCTCGATCTACAATGAGCAGTTCTTC. Translating gives CAWRDTSIYNEQFF. The full variable domain, with the rest looked up from reference TRBV30 and TRBJ2-1, is SQTIHQWPATLVQPVGSPLSLECTVEGTSNPNLYWYRQAAGRGLQLLFYSVGIGQISSEVPQNLSASRPQDRQFILSSKKLLLSDSGFYLCAWRDTSIYNEQFFGPGTRLTVL.

Regarding this clone: One end of the junction does not line up with germline, which may come from a read error. The chain couples TRBV7-7 to TRBJ1-4, with no clear D. The CDR3 is made up of 15 amino acids. Looked up from germline, CDR1 is SSHAT and CDR2 is FNYEAQ (reference sequence). Here the CDR3 reads CASSPGGGSNEKLFF. CDR3 DNA sequence: TGTGCTAGCAGCCCCGGTGGCGGATCTAATGAAAAACTGTTTTTT. Based on the CDR3 plus reference TRBV7-7 and TRBJ1-4, the full variable domain is GAGVSQSPRYKVTKRGQDVTLRCDPISSHATLYWYQQALGQGPEFLTYFNYEAQPDKSGLPSDRFSAERPEGSISTLTIQRTEQRDSAMYRCASSPGGGSNEKLFFGSGTQLSVL.

The rearrangement joins TRBV7-3 to TRBJ2-3; unclear D gene. Trimming shortened V by 5 bases and J by 5 bases, and 11 bases separated the two germline ends. The CDR3 consists of 13 residues. Germline assignment: CDR1 SGHTA and CDR2 FQGTGA. The chain's CDR3 is CASSPAPQDTQYF. CDR3 in DNA: TGTGCCAGCAGCCCCGCGCCCCAAGATACGCAGTATTTT.

The chain carries TRBV9 and TRBJ1-2, with D uncertain. The CDR3 has 15 residues. Germline assignment: CDR1 SGDLS and CDR2 YYNGEE. The V end lost 0 bases, the J end lost 2 bases, and 11 bases lay between the germline ends. The CDR3 DNA reads TGTGCCAGCAGCGTAGGCCCGGGAGTCAACTATGGCTACACCTTC. Its translation: CASSVGPGVNYGYTF.

The J gene is TRBJ1-1, the V gene TRBV19; D is uncertain. Trimming pared 5 bases from V and 3 bases from J, leaving 10 bases between. This CDR3 is 13 amino acids long. The V gene's germline CDR1 is LNHDA and CDR2 SQIVND (reference sequence). CDR3 nucleotides: TGTGCCAGTAGTCTCTTTGGCCACACTGAAGCTTTCTTT. Translation gives CASSLFGHTEAFF. Together with reference TRBV19 and TRBJ1-1, the CDR3 gives the full variable domain: DGGITQSPKYLFRKEGQNVTLSCEQNLNHDAMYWYRQDPGQGLRLIYYSQIVNDFQKGDIAEGYSVSREKKESFPLTVTSAQKNPTAFYLCASSLFGHTEAFFGQGTRLTVV.